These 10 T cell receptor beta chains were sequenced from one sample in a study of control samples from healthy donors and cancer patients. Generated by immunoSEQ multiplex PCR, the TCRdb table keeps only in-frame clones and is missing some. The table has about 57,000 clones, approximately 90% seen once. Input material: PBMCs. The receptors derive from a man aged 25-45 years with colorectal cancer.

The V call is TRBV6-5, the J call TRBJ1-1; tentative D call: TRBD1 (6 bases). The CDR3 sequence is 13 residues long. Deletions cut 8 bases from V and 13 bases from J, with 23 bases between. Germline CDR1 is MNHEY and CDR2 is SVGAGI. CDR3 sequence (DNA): TGTGCCAGCTACGACAGGCATTCCGCTGATGGTTTCTTT. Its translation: CASYDRHSADGFF.

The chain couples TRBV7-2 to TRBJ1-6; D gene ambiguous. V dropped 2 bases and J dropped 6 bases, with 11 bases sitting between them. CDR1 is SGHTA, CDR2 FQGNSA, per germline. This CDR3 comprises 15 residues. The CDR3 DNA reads TGTGCCAGCAGCTTAATATGGCAGGTTAATTCACCCCTCCACTTT. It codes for CASSLIWQVNSPLHF.

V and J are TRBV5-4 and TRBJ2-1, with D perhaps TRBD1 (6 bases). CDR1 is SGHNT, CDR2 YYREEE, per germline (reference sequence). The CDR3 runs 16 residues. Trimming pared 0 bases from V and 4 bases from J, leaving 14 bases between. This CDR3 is CASSLVGGHVYNEQFF. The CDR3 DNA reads TGTGCCAGCAGCTTGGTAGGGGGACACGTGTACAATGAGCAGTTCTTC. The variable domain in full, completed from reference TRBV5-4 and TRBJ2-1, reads ETGVTQSPTHLIKTRGQQVTLRCSSQSGHNTVSWYQQALGQGPQFIFQYYREEENGRGNFPPRFSGLQFPNYSSELNVNALELDDSALYLCASSLVGGHVYNEQFFGPGTRLTVL.

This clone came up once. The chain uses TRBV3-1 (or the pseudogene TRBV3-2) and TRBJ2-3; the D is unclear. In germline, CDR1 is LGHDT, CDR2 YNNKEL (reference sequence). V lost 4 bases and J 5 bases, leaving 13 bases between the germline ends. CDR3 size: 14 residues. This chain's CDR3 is CASSPPVNGDTQYF. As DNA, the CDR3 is TGTGCCAGCAGCCCCCCCGTAAACGGAGATACGCAGTATTTT.

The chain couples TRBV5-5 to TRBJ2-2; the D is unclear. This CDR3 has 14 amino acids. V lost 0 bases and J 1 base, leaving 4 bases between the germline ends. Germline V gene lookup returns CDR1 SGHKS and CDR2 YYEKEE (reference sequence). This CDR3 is CASSLAGNTGELFF. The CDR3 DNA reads TGTGCCAGCAGCTTGGCCGGGAACACCGGGGAGCTGTTTTTT.

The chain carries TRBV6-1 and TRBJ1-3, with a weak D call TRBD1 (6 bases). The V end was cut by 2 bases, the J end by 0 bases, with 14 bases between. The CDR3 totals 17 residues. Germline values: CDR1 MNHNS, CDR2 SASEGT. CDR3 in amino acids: CASSEIPGTHSGNTIYF. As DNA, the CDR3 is TGTGCCAGCAGTGAAATCCCCGGGACACACTCTGGAAACACCATATATTTT.

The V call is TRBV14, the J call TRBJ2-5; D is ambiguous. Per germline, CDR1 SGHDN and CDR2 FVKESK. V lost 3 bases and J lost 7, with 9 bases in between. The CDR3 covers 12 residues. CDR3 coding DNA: TGTGCCAGCAGCCAGGGTTGGGGGACCCAGTACTTC. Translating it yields CASSQGWGTQYF.

The DNA of the CDR3 is TGCGCCAGCAGCCAAGAAGCCAGGGTTTACACTGAAGCTTTCTTT. Translating it yields CASSQEARVYTEAFF. V gene TRBV4-3 combines with J gene TRBJ1-1; D is possibly TRBD1 (5 bases). The CDR3 sequence is 15 residues long. V was shortened by 0 bases and J by 3 bases, with 11 bases between the two germline ends. CDR1 and CDR2 (germline): LGHNA, YSLEER.

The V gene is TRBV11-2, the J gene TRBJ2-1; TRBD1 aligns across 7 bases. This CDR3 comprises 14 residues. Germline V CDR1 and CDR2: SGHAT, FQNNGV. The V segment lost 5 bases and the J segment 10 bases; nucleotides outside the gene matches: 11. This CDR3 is CASSPDRSVGEQFF. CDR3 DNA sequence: TGTGCCAGCAGCCCGGACAGGTCAGTCGGAGAGCAGTTCTTC.

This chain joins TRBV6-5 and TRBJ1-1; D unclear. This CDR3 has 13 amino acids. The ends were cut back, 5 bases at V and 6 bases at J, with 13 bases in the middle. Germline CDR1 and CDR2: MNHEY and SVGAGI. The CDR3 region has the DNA TGTGCCAGCAGTCATCGCCTTCCTCCTGAAGCTTTCTTT. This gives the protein CASSHRLPPEAFF.